A single sample is the source of the 27 T cell receptor beta chains below, sequenced in a study of blood T cell repertoires in COVID-19. TCRdb's table, derived via immunoSEQ multiplex PCR, lists solely in-frame clones and lacks some. The sample has 270,000 or so clones, roughly 89% seen once; the top ten hold around 4.6%. The sample taken for sequencing was peripheral blood. These receptors were collected from a woman in her forties who had recovered from COVID-19.

The chain couples TRBV6-2 or TRBV6-3 to TRBJ2-5, with 8 bases identical to TRBD1. Looked up from germline, CDR1 is MNHEY and CDR2 is SVGEGT. This CDR3 is 15 amino acids long. Trimming cost V 7 bases and J 3 bases; bases outside gene matches: 10. The CDR3 sequence is CASTPTGDGKETQYF. The CDR3 DNA sequence: TGTGCCAGCACCCCGACAGGGGATGGGAAAGAGACCCAGTACTTC.

As concerns this clone: The identical CDR3 is also encoded by other nucleotide sequences in the sample. This chain links TRBV2 with TRBJ2-2, with 8 bases identical to TRBD2. Germline CDR1 and CDR2: SNHLY and FYNNEI. The trim removed 7 bases at V and 0 bases at J, leaving 1 base unmatched. The CDR3 is 14 residues long. Here the CDR3 reads CASTGLANTGELFF. The CDR3 DNA reads TGTGCCAGCACGGGACTAGCGAACACCGGGGAGCTGTTTTTT.

The chain has TRBV10-1 and TRBJ2-3; D is undetermined. Trimming removed 4 bases from V and 1 base from J, with 9 bases in between. Per germline, CDR1 WNHNN and CDR2 SYGVQD (reference sequence). The CDR3 has 14 amino acids. The CDR3: CASSATEGTDTQYF. The CDR3 bases are TGCGCCAGCAGTGCAACAGAAGGCACAGATACGCAGTATTTT.

In DNA form, the CDR3 reads TGTGCCAGCAGCTGGACTTCGAGCTCCTACAATGAGCAGTTCTTC. It encodes CASSWTSSSYNEQFF. V and J are TRBV7-3 and TRBJ2-1, with D possibly being TRBD2 (5 bases). The V and J ends lost 4 bases and 0 bases respectively, with 10 bases between them. This CDR3 has 15 amino acids. Germline V gives CDR1 SGHTA, CDR2 FQGTGA. Together with reference TRBV7-3 and TRBJ2-1, the CDR3 gives the full variable domain: GAGVSQTPSNKVTEKGKYVELRCDPISGHTALYWYRQSLGQGPEFLIYFQGTGAADDSGLPNDRFFAVRPEGSVSTLKIQRTERGDSAVYLCASSWTSSSYNEQFFGPGTRLTVL.

V and J are TRBV25-1 and TRBJ1-2; D unclear. The CDR3 loop spans 10 amino acids. Germline lookup yields CDR1 MGHDK and CDR2 SYGVNS. V was shortened by 10 bases and J by 4 bases, with 7 bases between the two germline ends. This CDR3 is CATLGYGYTF. The CDR3 DNA reads TGTGCCACCCTCGGCTATGGCTACACCTTC.

The rearrangement links TRBV5-1 to TRBJ1-1; no reliable D call. Germline V lookup: CDR1 SGHRS, CDR2 YFSETQ. The CDR3 is made up of 15 amino acids. V was shortened by 0 bases and J by 0 bases, with 9 bases between the two germline ends. The CDR3 sequence is CASSLVEAMNTEAFF. For the CDR3, the DNA is TGCGCCAGCAGCTTGGTCGAGGCCATGAACACTGAAGCTTTCTTT.

This sequence joins TRBV24-1 and TRBJ1-5; D remains ambiguous. V was cut by 2 bases and J by 5 bases, with 3 bases left in between. CDR3 length: 12 residues. Germline assignment: CDR1 KGHDR and CDR2 SFDVKD. The CDR3 DNA sequence: TGTGCCACCAGTGATTCAGATCAGCCCCAGCATTTT. This encodes CATSDSDQPQHF.

The rearrangement uses TRBV19 and TRBJ1-5, with D perhaps matching TRBD1 (6 bases). The V end was cut by 6 bases, the J end by 4 bases, with 13 bases between. CDR1 is LNHDA and CDR2 is SQIVND in the germline V gene (reference sequence). CDR3 length equals 14 residues. The CDR3 DNA follows: TGTGCCAGTAGCCGGGACACCCTAAATCAGCCCCAGCATTTT. Translated: CASSRDTLNQPQHF.

V and J are TRBV6-5 and TRBJ1-1, with D hard to call. V was trimmed by 0 bases and J by 4 bases, leaving 9 bases between them. This CDR3 comprises 14 residues. The germline gives CDR1 MNHEY, CDR2 SVGAGI. DNA for the CDR3: TGTGCCAGCAGTTACTCACGGGGAGCCACTGAAGCTTTCTTT. This codes for CASSYSRGATEAFF.

CDR3 sequence: CASSLAGEAEAFF. The DNA for the CDR3 is TGCGCCAGCAGCTTGGCCGGGGAAGCTGAAGCTTTCTTT. V usage is TRBV5-1 and J usage is TRBJ1-1; D ambiguous. CDR1 and CDR2 (germline): SGHRS, YFSETQ. The CDR3 is 13 amino acids. Between the trimmed V and J ends, which lost 0 bases and 6 bases, there was a span of 9 bases.

The genes are TRBV2 and TRBJ2-1; TRBD2 might be the D (6 bases). CDR3 length: 13 residues. Looked up from germline, CDR1 is SNHLY and CDR2 is FYNNEI. V lost 6 bases and J lost 9, with 15 bases in between. DNA of the CDR3: TGTGCCAGCAGCCTATCTCCAGCGGGTGAGCAGTTCTTC. It codes for CASSLSPAGEQFF.

CDR3 region: CASRGPLEDQPQHF. CDR3 bases: TGTGCCAGCAGAGGCCCCCTGGAGGATCAGCCCCAGCATTTT. This chain joins TRBV2 and TRBJ1-5; D is uncertain. CDR1 SNHLY and CDR2 FYNNEI come from the germline V gene. This CDR3 is 14 amino acids long. V lost 6 bases to trimming and J lost 5 bases, with 14 bases between them.

The chain uses TRBV19 and TRBJ2-3; 8 positions agree with TRBD2. The CDR3 has 16 amino acids. Germline assignment: CDR1 LNHDA and CDR2 SQIVND (reference sequence). With V trimmed by 4 bases and J by 1 base, 7 bases remained unmatched. The chain's CDR3 is CASSKRILAGTDTQYF. The DNA of the CDR3 is TGTGCCAGTAGTAAAAGGATACTAGCGGGCACAGATACGCAGTATTTT.

The chain couples TRBV9 to TRBJ2-3; 9 nucleotides match TRBD2. Per the germline V gene, CDR1 is SGDLS and CDR2 is YYNGEE. V was pared by 4 bases and J by 2 bases, with 11 bases of the junction left unmatched. This CDR3 spans 17 amino acids. This chain's CDR3 is CASSPTYSSGNTDTQYF. Written as DNA, the CDR3 is TGTGCCAGCAGCCCAACCTACTCTAGCGGGAACACAGATACGCAGTATTTT.

This clone was found once. The sample carries other DNA sequences with the same CDR3. The rearrangement links TRBV6-5 to TRBJ1-2, with a possible D match to TRBD1 (5 bases). This CDR3 is built from 13 residues. The V end lost 2 bases, the J end lost 4 bases, and 8 bases lay between the germline ends. Germline CDR1 MNHEY, CDR2 SVGAGI. The CDR3 DNA reads TGTGCCAGCAGTTACGCGGGGGGCTATGGCTACACCTTC. This gives the protein CASSYAGGYGYTF.

The V gene is TRBV19, the J gene TRBJ2-2, with a possible D match to TRBD1 (6 bases). The CDR3 contains 14 residues. The V and J ends lost 8 bases and 4 bases respectively, with 14 bases between them. From germline, CDR1 is LNHDA and CDR2 SQIVND (reference sequence). CDR3 bases: TGTGCCAGTTTTGGAAACAGGGTCACCGGGGAGCTGTTTTTT. It codes for CASFGNRVTGELFF.

A few counts support this clone. The V gene is TRBV3-1 (or the pseudogene TRBV3-2), the J gene TRBJ2-7; D possibly corresponds to TRBD1 (5 bases). This CDR3 has 12 amino acids. Germline loops: CDR1 LGHDT, CDR2 YNNKEL (reference sequence). V was cut by 4 bases and J by 6 bases, with 10 bases left in between. CDR3 DNA sequence: TGTGCCAGCAGCCGGGGCCCCGGCGAGCAGTACTTC. It is translated as CASSRGPGEQYF.

Only one count was recorded for this clone. The CDR3 region is CASSYSGLAGGGEQFF. In nucleotides, the CDR3 is TGTGCCAGCAGTTACTCGGGACTAGCGGGAGGGGGCGAGCAGTTCTTC. The genes are TRBV6-2 or TRBV6-3 and TRBJ2-1, with TRBD2 matching 16 bases. V lost 0 bases and J lost 10; bases outside the gene matches: 3. The germline CDR1 and CDR2 sequences are MNHEY and SVGEGT. This CDR3 contains 16 residues.

This sequence joins TRBV27 and TRBJ2-1, with 11 bases fitting TRBD2. This CDR3 region has 15 residues. V lost 5 bases, J lost 6 bases, and 6 bases stayed unmatched. The germline V gene encodes CDR1 MNHEY and CDR2 SMNVEV (reference sequence). CDR3 coding DNA: TGTGCCAGCAGTAAAGGGACTAGCGGTTCCAATGAGCAGTTCTTC. This codes for CASSKGTSGSNEQFF.

This chain connects TRBV5-1 to TRBJ1-3; perhaps TRBD1 as D (6 bases). The CDR3 covers 15 residues. CDR1 SGHRS and CDR2 YFSETQ come from the germline V gene. With 1 base removed from V and 1 base from J, the gap between germline ends came to 9 bases. The CDR3 reads CASSLQGISGNTIYF. The CDR3 DNA follows: TGCGCCAGCAGCTTGCAGGGGATATCTGGAAACACCATATATTTT.

The chain employs TRBV6-6 and TRBJ1-2, with a possible D match to TRBD1 (5 bases). V lost 2 bases and J 5 bases, leaving 6 bases between the germline ends. The CDR3 runs to 12 residues. From germline, CDR1 is MNHNY and CDR2 SVGAGI (reference sequence). The CDR3 coding sequence is TGTGCCAGCAGTTACAGGGGATATGGCTACACCTTC. It codes for CASSYRGYGYTF.

The gene calls are TRBV27 and TRBJ1-2; the D gene is possibly TRBD1 (6 bases). The V end lost 0 bases, the J end lost 8 bases, and 16 bases lay between the germline ends. There are 15 residues in the CDR3. Germline assignment: CDR1 MNHEY and CDR2 SMNVEV (reference sequence). CDR3 protein: CASSLSMLGAEGYTF. In DNA, the CDR3 is TGTGCCAGCAGTTTATCGATGCTGGGGGCGGAAGGCTACACCTTC.

The DNA of the CDR3 is TGTGCCAGTAGGGGAGGACGGGAACGGGGCTACACCTTC. Protein: CASRGGRERGYTF. This sequence joins TRBV19 and TRBJ1-2; D is uncertain. CDR3 length equals 13 residues. Between the trimmed V and J ends, which lost 6 bases and 8 bases, there was a span of 16 bases. The germline CDR1 and CDR2 sequences are LNHDA and SQIVND (reference sequence).

V gene TRBV4-1 combines with J gene TRBJ2-1; TRBD1 matches 10 bases. The CDR3 length is 15 residues. Trimming took 0 bases from V and 13 from J; bases not matched to a gene: 9. The germline CDR1 and CDR2 sequences are MGHRA and YSYEKL. CDR3 coding DNA: TGCGCCAGCAGCCAAGATCTCGGGACAGGGGCAACTCAGTTCTTC. Translation: CASSQDLGTGATQFF.

This clone showed up just once. DNA of the CDR3: TGTGCCAGCTCACCGGCGGGGGATAGCAATCAGCCCCAGCATTTT. Protein product: CASSPAGDSNQPQHF. This chain links TRBV18 with TRBJ1-5; D may be TRBD1 (5 bases). From germline, CDR1 is KGHSH and CDR2 LQKENI. There are 15 residues in the CDR3. V was clipped by 3 bases and J by 0 bases, with 9 bases between them. The whole variable domain, remainder taken from reference TRBV18 and TRBJ1-5, is NAGVMQNPRHLVRRRGQEARLRCSPMKGHSHVYWYRQLPEEGLKFMVYLQKENIIDESGMPKERFSAEFPKEGPSILRIQQVVRGDSAAYFCASSPAGDSNQPQHFGDGTRLSIL.

V gene TRBV30 combines with J gene TRBJ2-7; D gene unclear. CDR1 and CDR2 (germline): GTSNPN, SVGIG (reference sequence). The germline V and J ends were trimmed by 2 bases and 5 bases, with 13 bases remaining between them. The CDR3 consists of 13 residues. CDR3: CAWSRTARDEQYF. DNA for the CDR3: TGTGCCTGGAGTCGAACGGCACGGGACGAGCAGTACTTC.

CDR3 amino acids: CASSRDRDSYTDTQYF. The CDR3 bases are TGTGCCAGCAGCCGCGACCGGGACAGCTACACAGATACGCAGTATTTT. V is TRBV28 and J is TRBJ2-3; 7 positions match TRBD1. This CDR3 spans 16 amino acids. The germline CDR1 and CDR2 sequences are MDHEN and SYDVKM. The junction had 11 bases not matched to a gene; V was cut back by 6 bases and J by 2 bases.